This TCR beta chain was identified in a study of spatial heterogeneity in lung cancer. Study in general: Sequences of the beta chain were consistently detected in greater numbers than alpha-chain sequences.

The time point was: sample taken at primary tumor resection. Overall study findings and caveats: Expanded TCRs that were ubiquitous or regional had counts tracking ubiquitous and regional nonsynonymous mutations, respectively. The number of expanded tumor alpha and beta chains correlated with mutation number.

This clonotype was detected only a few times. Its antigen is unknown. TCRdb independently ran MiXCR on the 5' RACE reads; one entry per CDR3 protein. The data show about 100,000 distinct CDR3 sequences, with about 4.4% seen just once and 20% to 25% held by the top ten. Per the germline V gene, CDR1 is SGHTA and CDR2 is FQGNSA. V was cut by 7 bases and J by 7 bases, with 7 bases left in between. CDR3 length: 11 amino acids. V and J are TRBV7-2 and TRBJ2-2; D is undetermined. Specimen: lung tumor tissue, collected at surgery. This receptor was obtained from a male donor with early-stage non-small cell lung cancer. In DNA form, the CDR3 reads TGTGCCAGCATTCGACGCGGGGAGCTGTTTTTT. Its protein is CASIRRGELFF.